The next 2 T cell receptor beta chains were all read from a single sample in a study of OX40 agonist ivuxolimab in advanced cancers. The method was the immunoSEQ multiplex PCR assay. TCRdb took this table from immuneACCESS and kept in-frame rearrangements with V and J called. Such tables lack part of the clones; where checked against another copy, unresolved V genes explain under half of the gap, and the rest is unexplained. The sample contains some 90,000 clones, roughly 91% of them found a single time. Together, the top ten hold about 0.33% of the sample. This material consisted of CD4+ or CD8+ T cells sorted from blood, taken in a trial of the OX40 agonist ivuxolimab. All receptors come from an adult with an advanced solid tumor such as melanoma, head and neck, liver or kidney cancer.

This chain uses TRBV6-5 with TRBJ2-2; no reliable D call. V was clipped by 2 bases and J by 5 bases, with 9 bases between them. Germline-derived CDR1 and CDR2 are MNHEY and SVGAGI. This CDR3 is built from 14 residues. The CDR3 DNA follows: TGTGCCAGCAGTTACGGCGATAGGACCGGGGAGCTGTTTTTT. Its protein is CASSYGDRTGELFF.

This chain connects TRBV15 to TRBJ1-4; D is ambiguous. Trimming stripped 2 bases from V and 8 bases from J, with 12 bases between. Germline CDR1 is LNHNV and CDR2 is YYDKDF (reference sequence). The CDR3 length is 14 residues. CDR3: CATSRLNSYEKLFF. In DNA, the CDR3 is TGTGCCACCAGCAGATTAAATAGCTACGAAAAACTGTTTTTT.